This TCR beta chain derives from a study of PD-1 blockade in mismatch repair-deficient tumors (dated by TCRdb to the late 2010s). For the wider study: Between late 2013 and 2016, the trial enrolled approximately 91 consecutive patients with about eleven types of mismatch repair-deficient cancer, all of whom had received prior treatment and were progressing. Tumor-associated T cell clones in the peripheral blood of patients responding to PD-1 blockade were tracked using deep sequencing of TCR CDR3 regions. Findings and caveats that apply to the study as a whole: Tumor-resident clones, often undetectable in blood before treatment, expanded rapidly after pembrolizumab and then contracted, generally before radiologic responses.

A remark on this clone: The clone's antigen remains unknown. Base qualities are not recorded, but no much larger clone differs from it by a single base.

Sequences SGHDT (CDR1) and YYEEEE (CDR2) are obtained from the germline V gene. The germline ends are 13 bases apart after V is trimmed by 0 bases and J by 4 bases. The CDR3, from cysteine to phenylalanine, totals 15 residues. Only the CDR3 portion is preserved as DNA: 45 bases, with reading frame beginning at the first base. The library was obtained by the immunoSEQ multiplex PCR assay. Drawn from immuneACCESS, this table holds only the in-frame rearrangements with V and J called that TCRdb kept. Clones are partly lost; checked studies trace under half to an unresolved V gene and leave the rest unexplained. Counted in this sample were 30,000 to 35,000 clones; 65% to 85% of them appeared once. In total, the top ten clones hold about 3.2% of the sample. Mismatch repair deficiency in every enrolled patient was established by polymerase chain reaction or immunohistochemistry. TCR sequencing was performed for three patients who responded to pembrolizumab therapy. In the phase II trial, pembrolizumab PD-1 blockade was tested prospectively in advanced mismatch repair-deficient cancers, no matter which tissue of origin the cancers came from. Serial peripheral blood T cell samples were collected before and at multiple times after starting PD-1 blockade. The timing of each blood sample was reported as weeks after the first dose of pembrolizumab.

The sequence derives from an adult with mismatch repair-deficient cancer. This sequence uses TRBV5-6 and TRBJ2-5, with a tentative D gene TRBD1 over 5 matching bases. The sample in question was PBMCs, obtained less than 7 weeks after starting pembrolizumab. At the DNA level, the sequence is TGTGCCAGCAGCTTGGCCCCAGCAGGGCCAGAGACCCAGTACTTC. Translated, this gives CASSLAPAGPETQYF.